These T cell receptor beta chains were read from a single sample in a study of spatial heterogeneity in lung cancer. TCRdb re-called the 5' RACE reads through MiXCR, storing one row per CDR3 protein. In the table there are 40,000 or so distinct CDR3 sequences, roughly 8% of which are singletons. The sequencing used PBMCs, collected at surgery. These receptor sequences come from a male donor with early-stage non-small cell lung cancer. CDR3s include the opening cysteine and the closing phenylalanine or tryptophan. D genes are given only for firm matches. Clone size, where shown, is once, few, many, or a class for clones that have expanded.

v_call: TRBV25-1
clone_size: NA
j_call: TRBJ1-2
d_call: NA
cdr3_aa: CASSLDGSNYGYTF
cdr3_nt: TGTGCCAGCAGCTTAGACGGCTCTAACTATGGCTACACCTTC

v_call: TRBV9
clone_size: many
j_call: TRBJ1-1
d_call: NA
cdr3_aa: CASSGSGRLNTEAFF
cdr3_nt: TGTGCCAGCAGCGGGTCAGGGAGATTGAACACTGAAGCTTTCTTT

v_call: TRBV7-9
clone_size: NA
j_call: TRBJ2-1
d_call: TRBD2
cdr3_aa: CASSFTSGRANEQFF
cdr3_nt: TGTGCCAGCAGCTTCACTAGCGGGAGGGCCAATGAGCAGTTCTTC

v_call: TRBV6-5
clone_size: many
j_call: TRBJ2-2
d_call: TRBD2
cdr3_aa: CASRQLAGANTGELFF
cdr3_nt: TGTGCCAGCAGACAACTAGCGGGGGCGAACACCGGGGAGCTGTTTTTT

v_call: TRBV12-3/TRBV12-4
clone_size: many
j_call: TRBJ2-1
d_call: NA
cdr3_aa: CASSAGKSEQFF
cdr3_nt: TGTGCCAGCAGTGCCGGAAAAAGTGAGCAGTTCTTC

v_call: TRBV12-3/TRBV12-4
clone_size: many
j_call: TRBJ2-3
d_call: NA
cdr3_aa: CASSSPTDTQYF
cdr3_nt: TGTGCCAGCAGCTCGCCAACAGATACGCAGTATTTT

v_call: TRBV12-3/TRBV12-4
clone_size: many
j_call: TRBJ2-2
d_call: NA
cdr3_aa: CASSFSGGELFF
cdr3_nt: TGTGCCAGCAGTTTCAGCGGCGGGGAGCTGTTTTTT

v_call: TRBV7-2
clone_size: NA
j_call: TRBJ1-5
d_call: NA
cdr3_aa: CASRLGGGGNQPQHF
cdr3_nt: TGTGCCAGCAGGTTAGGAGGAGGGGGCAATCAGCCCCAGCATTTT

v_call: TRBV6-5
clone_size: NA
j_call: TRBJ1-1
d_call: NA
cdr3_aa: CASSRRGAEAFF
cdr3_nt: TGTGCCAGCAGTCGGCGCGGCGCTGAAGCTTTCTTT

v_call: TRBV28
clone_size: once
j_call: TRBJ1-3
d_call: TRBD1
cdr3_aa: CASRSTGPSGGNTIYF
cdr3_nt: TGTGCCAGCAGGTCGACAGGGCCCTCGGGAGGAAACACCATATATTTT

v_call: TRBV28
clone_size: NA
j_call: TRBJ1-1
d_call: TRBD1
cdr3_aa: CASSMGQENTEAFF
cdr3_nt: TGTGCCAGCAGTATGGGACAGGAGAACACTGAAGCTTTCTTT

v_call: TRBV7-8
clone_size: many
j_call: TRBJ2-7
d_call: NA
cdr3_aa: CASSLHRQKPYEQYF
cdr3_nt: TGTGCCAGCAGCTTACATCGACAGAAACCCTACGAGCAGTACTTC

v_call: TRBV6-6
clone_size: few
j_call: TRBJ2-7
d_call: TRBD1
cdr3_aa: CASSPRQGAAYEQYF
cdr3_nt: TGTGCCAGCAGTCCCCGACAGGGGGCCGCCTACGAGCAGTACTTC

v_call: TRBV29-1
clone_size: many
j_call: TRBJ2-3
d_call: NA
cdr3_aa: CSGHRTQDTQYF
cdr3_nt: TGCAGCGGGCATAGGACTCAAGATACGCAGTATTTT

v_call: TRBV3-1
clone_size: NA
j_call: TRBJ2-5
d_call: NA
cdr3_aa: CASSHGPQETQYF
cdr3_nt: TGTGCCAGCAGCCACGGTCCCCAAGAGACCCAGTACTTC

v_call: TRBV6-5
clone_size: many
j_call: TRBJ1-5
d_call: NA
cdr3_aa: CASRRDGSNQPQHF
cdr3_nt: TGTGCCAGCAGGAGAGACGGTAGCAATCAGCCCCAGCATTTT

v_call: TRBV10-3
clone_size: many
j_call: TRBJ2-4
d_call: NA
cdr3_aa: CAISEGSGIAKNIQYF
cdr3_nt: TGTGCCATCAGTGAGGGTAGCGGAATAGCCAAAAACATTCAGTACTTC

v_call: TRBV7-2
clone_size: many
j_call: TRBJ1-2
d_call: NA
cdr3_aa: CASSLDSVARNGYTF
cdr3_nt: TGTGCCAGCAGCTTGGACAGCGTAGCTCGGAACGGCTACACCTTC

v_call: TRBV6-4
clone_size: medium-sized
j_call: TRBJ1-1
d_call: NA
cdr3_aa: CASSQRSNTEAFF
cdr3_nt: TGTGCCAGCAGCCAGAGAAGTAACACTGAAGCTTTCTTT

v_call: TRBV20-1
clone_size: many
j_call: TRBJ2-2
d_call: NA
cdr3_aa: CSARDSRGRGPSGELFF
cdr3_nt: TGCAGTGCTAGAGATTCTAGGGGCAGGGGCCCGTCCGGGGAGCTGTTTTTT

v_call: TRBV11-3
clone_size: NA
j_call: TRBJ2-3
d_call: NA
cdr3_aa: CASSLRAASTDTQYF
cdr3_nt: TGTGCCAGCAGCTTAAGGGCGGCTAGCACAGATACGCAGTATTTT

v_call: TRBV19
clone_size: few
j_call: TRBJ1-2
d_call: NA
cdr3_aa: CASSIPGVAYGYTF
cdr3_nt: TGTGCCAGTAGTATTCCTGGGGTCGCCTATGGCTACACCTTC

v_call: TRBV2
clone_size: medium-sized
j_call: TRBJ2-3
d_call: NA
cdr3_aa: CASRTGWKDTQYF
cdr3_nt: TGTGCCAGCAGGACAGGTTGGAAAGATACGCAGTATTTT

v_call: TRBV7-3
clone_size: many
j_call: TRBJ1-1
d_call: NA
cdr3_aa: CASSLEGGTAEAFF
cdr3_nt: TGTGCCAGCAGCTTAGAAGGGGGGACTGCTGAAGCTTTCTTT

v_call: TRBV7-2
clone_size: many
j_call: TRBJ2-1
d_call: TRBD2
cdr3_aa: CASSLSGLAVSSYNEQFF
cdr3_nt: TGTGCCAGCAGCTTATCCGGACTAGCGGTAAGCTCCTACAATGAGCAGTTCTTC

v_call: TRBV20-1
clone_size: NA
j_call: TRBJ2-2
d_call: NA
cdr3_aa: CSARDGTTGELFF
cdr3_nt: TGCAGTGCTAGAGATGGAACGACCGGGGAGCTGTTTTTT

v_call: TRBV7-2
clone_size: NA
j_call: TRBJ2-1
d_call: NA
cdr3_aa: CASSNYGSDNEQFF
cdr3_nt: TGTGCCAGCAGCAACTACGGGTCAGACAATGAGCAGTTCTTC

v_call: TRBV12-3/TRBV12-4
clone_size: many
j_call: TRBJ1-1
d_call: NA
cdr3_aa: CASSLSEYTEAFF
cdr3_nt: TGTGCCAGCAGTTTATCTGAGTACACTGAAGCTTTCTTT

v_call: TRBV9
clone_size: many
j_call: TRBJ2-1
d_call: NA
cdr3_aa: CASSPQKSFSSNEQFF
cdr3_nt: TGTGCCAGCAGCCCCCAAAAGAGCTTTTCTAGCAATGAGCAGTTCTTC

v_call: TRBV12-5
clone_size: NA
j_call: TRBJ1-2
d_call: NA
cdr3_aa: CASGQDPFGYYGYTF
cdr3_nt: TGTGCTAGTGGTCAAGACCCCTTTGGGTACTATGGCTACACCTTC

v_call: TRBV28
clone_size: NA
j_call: TRBJ2-2
d_call: NA
cdr3_aa: CASSLAVGELFF
cdr3_nt: TGTGCCAGCAGTTTAGCTGTAGGGGAGCTGTTTTTT

v_call: TRBV29-1
clone_size: NA
j_call: TRBJ2-1
d_call: NA
cdr3_aa: CSVVGSDYNEQFF
cdr3_nt: TGCAGCGTTGTAGGGTCTGACTACAATGAGCAGTTCTTC

v_call: TRBV28
clone_size: many
j_call: TRBJ1-1
d_call: NA
cdr3_aa: CASSAGTVEAFF
cdr3_nt: TGTGCCAGCAGTGCGGGGACCGTTGAAGCTTTCTTT

v_call: TRBV4-3
clone_size: few
j_call: TRBJ1-1
d_call: NA
cdr3_aa: CASSRSFGAGTEAFF
cdr3_nt: TGCGCCAGCAGCCGAAGCTTTGGGGCCGGCACTGAAGCTTTCTTT

v_call: TRBV6-6
clone_size: many
j_call: TRBJ1-3
d_call: NA
cdr3_aa: CASSYGGSSGNTIYF
cdr3_nt: TGTGCCAGCAGTTACGGGGGGAGCTCTGGAAACACCATATATTTT

v_call: TRBV7-9
clone_size: few
j_call: TRBJ1-6
d_call: NA
cdr3_aa: CASVPGRQANSPLHF
cdr3_nt: TGTGCCAGCGTCCCCGGCCGGCAGGCAAATTCACCCCTCCACTTT

v_call: TRBV6-5
clone_size: many
j_call: TRBJ2-7
d_call: TRBD1
cdr3_aa: CATASRTGGTYEQYF
cdr3_nt: TGTGCCACCGCGTCCCGGACAGGGGGAACCTACGAGCAGTACTTC

v_call: TRBV4-2
clone_size: many
j_call: TRBJ1-1
d_call: NA
cdr3_aa: CASSQDTLNTEAFF
cdr3_nt: TGTGCCAGCAGCCAAGACACCTTGAACACTGAAGCTTTCTTT

v_call: TRBV18
clone_size: NA
j_call: TRBJ2-3
d_call: NA
cdr3_aa: CASSADTQYF
cdr3_nt: TGTGCCAGCTCAGCAGATACGCAGTATTTT

v_call: TRBV19
clone_size: many
j_call: TRBJ2-1
d_call: TRBD1
cdr3_aa: CASKGQVRGNEQFF
cdr3_nt: TGTGCCAGTAAGGGACAGGTCCGGGGAAATGAGCAGTTCTTC

v_call: TRBV2
clone_size: NA
j_call: TRBJ2-7
d_call: NA
cdr3_aa: CASRDYEQYF
cdr3_nt: TGTGCCAGCAGAGACTACGAGCAGTACTTC

v_call: TRBV18
clone_size: many
j_call: TRBJ1-4
d_call: TRBD1
cdr3_aa: CASSPPGTGTNEKLFF
cdr3_nt: TGTGCCAGCTCACCACCGGGGACAGGAACTAATGAAAAACTGTTTTTT

v_call: TRBV6-5
clone_size: NA
j_call: TRBJ2-3
d_call: NA
cdr3_aa: CASSIRLGLGTDTQYF
cdr3_nt: TGTGCCAGCAGTATCCGACTAGGTCTTGGCACAGATACGCAGTATTTT

v_call: TRBV27
clone_size: few
j_call: TRBJ2-7
d_call: NA
cdr3_aa: CASSLGTTNEQYF
cdr3_nt: TGTGCCAGCAGTTTAGGTACGACTAATGAGCAGTACTTC

v_call: TRBV15
clone_size: many
j_call: TRBJ1-2
d_call: NA
cdr3_aa: CATSEGYGYTF
cdr3_nt: TGTGCCACCAGCGAGGGTTATGGCTACACCTTC

v_call: TRBV12-3/TRBV12-4
clone_size: many
j_call: TRBJ2-3
d_call: TRBD2
cdr3_aa: CASSFRGLGLDTQYF
cdr3_nt: TGTGCCAGCAGTTTCCGAGGACTAGGCTTAGATACGCAGTATTTT

v_call: TRBV24-1
clone_size: many
j_call: TRBJ2-1
d_call: NA
cdr3_aa: CATSDKGFGEQFF
cdr3_nt: TGTGCCACCAGTGATAAGGGGTTTGGGGAGCAGTTCTTC

v_call: TRBV11-2
clone_size: many
j_call: TRBJ2-1
d_call: TRBD2
cdr3_aa: CASSLAGGGALEQFF
cdr3_nt: TGTGCCAGCAGCTTAGCCGGCGGGGGGGCCTTGGAGCAGTTCTTC

v_call: TRBV5-8
clone_size: many
j_call: TRBJ2-1
d_call: NA
cdr3_aa: CASSFGGRNNEQFF
cdr3_nt: TGTGCCAGCAGCTTTGGGGGGCGTAACAATGAGCAGTTCTTC

v_call: TRBV27
clone_size: NA
j_call: TRBJ1-2
d_call: TRBD1
cdr3_aa: CASSFLTGGDGYTF
cdr3_nt: TGTGCCAGCAGTTTCTTGACAGGGGGCGATGGCTACACCTTC

v_call: TRBV24-1
clone_size: many
j_call: TRBJ1-1
d_call: NA
cdr3_aa: CATSATGALTEAFF
cdr3_nt: TGTGCCACCAGTGCGACAGGTGCTCTCACTGAAGCTTTCTTT

v_call: TRBV11-2
clone_size: many
j_call: TRBJ2-5
d_call: NA
cdr3_aa: CASSLGGRKETQYF
cdr3_nt: TGTGCCAGCAGCTTAGGAGGCAGAAAAGAGACCCAGTACTTC

v_call: TRBV3-1
clone_size: many
j_call: TRBJ2-5
d_call: NA
cdr3_aa: CASSQEVLDSRGGREETQYF
cdr3_nt: TGTGCCAGCAGCCAAGAAGTTTTGGATAGTAGGGGGGGCCGCGAAGAGACCCAGTACTTC

v_call: TRBV2
clone_size: many
j_call: TRBJ2-2
d_call: TRBD2
cdr3_aa: CASRRLAVGTGELFF
cdr3_nt: TGTGCCAGCAGACGACTAGCTGTTGGCACCGGGGAGCTGTTTTTT